Detailed here is one T cell receptor (beta chain). This record belongs to a study of blood T cells in healthy people across ages. A second PCR, run for 7 to 11 cycles, used a sample-barcoded 5' primer plus a J-beta primer mix. TCRdb reanalysed the 5' RACE reads using MiXCR and keeps one entry per CDR3 protein. Of 600,000 or so distinct CDR3 sequences listed, 40% to 55% were seen once; the top ten hold about 26%. Germline values: CDR1 SEHNR, CDR2 FQNEAQ (reference sequence). With 5 bases clipped from V and 2 bases from J, the junction kept 5 bases outside the gene matches. The CDR3 is made up of 15 amino acids.

Specimen: blood. The chain employs TRBV7-9 and TRBJ2-7; 11 bases are a match to TRBD2. The source of this sequence is a man older than 75 in good health. The CDR3 DNA is TGTGCCAGCAGCCAACTAGCGGGGGCCACCTACGAGCAGTACTTC. The encoded protein is CASSQLAGATYEQYF.